The TCR beta chain under discussion was sequenced for a study of T-cell reconstitution after alpha-beta-depleted transplantation in children. Study-wide results and limits: At day 60, the high TCRbeta diversity found in some patients originated from recipient T cells and thymic progenitors that had survived.

Germline V CDR1 and CDR2: LGHDT, YNNKEL (reference sequence). This CDR3 spans 15 amino acids. V trimming: 0 bases; J trimming: 7 bases; junction bases outside the gene matches: 8. This clonotype was observed a few times. No antigen is known for it. Unique molecular identifiers tagged the TCRbeta library. Each CDR3 protein gets one entry after TCRdb re-called the PCR reads with MiXCR. The sample yields about 830,000 distinct CDR3 sequences, about 15% seen once. J is TRBJ2-7 and V is TRBV3-1; 8 nucleotides agree with TRBD2. This TCR was sampled from a male patient younger than 18 who had a stem cell transplant for acute lymphoblastic leukemia, so the T cells may come from the graft donor. The source was PBMCs, mostly from graft donor cells, collected 360 days after TCRalphabeta/CD19-depleted stem cell transplant. CDR3 loop: CASSQDLAGGREQYF. The CDR3 DNA reads as TGTGCCAGCAGCCAAGATTTGGCGGGAGGACGGGAGCAGTACTTC.